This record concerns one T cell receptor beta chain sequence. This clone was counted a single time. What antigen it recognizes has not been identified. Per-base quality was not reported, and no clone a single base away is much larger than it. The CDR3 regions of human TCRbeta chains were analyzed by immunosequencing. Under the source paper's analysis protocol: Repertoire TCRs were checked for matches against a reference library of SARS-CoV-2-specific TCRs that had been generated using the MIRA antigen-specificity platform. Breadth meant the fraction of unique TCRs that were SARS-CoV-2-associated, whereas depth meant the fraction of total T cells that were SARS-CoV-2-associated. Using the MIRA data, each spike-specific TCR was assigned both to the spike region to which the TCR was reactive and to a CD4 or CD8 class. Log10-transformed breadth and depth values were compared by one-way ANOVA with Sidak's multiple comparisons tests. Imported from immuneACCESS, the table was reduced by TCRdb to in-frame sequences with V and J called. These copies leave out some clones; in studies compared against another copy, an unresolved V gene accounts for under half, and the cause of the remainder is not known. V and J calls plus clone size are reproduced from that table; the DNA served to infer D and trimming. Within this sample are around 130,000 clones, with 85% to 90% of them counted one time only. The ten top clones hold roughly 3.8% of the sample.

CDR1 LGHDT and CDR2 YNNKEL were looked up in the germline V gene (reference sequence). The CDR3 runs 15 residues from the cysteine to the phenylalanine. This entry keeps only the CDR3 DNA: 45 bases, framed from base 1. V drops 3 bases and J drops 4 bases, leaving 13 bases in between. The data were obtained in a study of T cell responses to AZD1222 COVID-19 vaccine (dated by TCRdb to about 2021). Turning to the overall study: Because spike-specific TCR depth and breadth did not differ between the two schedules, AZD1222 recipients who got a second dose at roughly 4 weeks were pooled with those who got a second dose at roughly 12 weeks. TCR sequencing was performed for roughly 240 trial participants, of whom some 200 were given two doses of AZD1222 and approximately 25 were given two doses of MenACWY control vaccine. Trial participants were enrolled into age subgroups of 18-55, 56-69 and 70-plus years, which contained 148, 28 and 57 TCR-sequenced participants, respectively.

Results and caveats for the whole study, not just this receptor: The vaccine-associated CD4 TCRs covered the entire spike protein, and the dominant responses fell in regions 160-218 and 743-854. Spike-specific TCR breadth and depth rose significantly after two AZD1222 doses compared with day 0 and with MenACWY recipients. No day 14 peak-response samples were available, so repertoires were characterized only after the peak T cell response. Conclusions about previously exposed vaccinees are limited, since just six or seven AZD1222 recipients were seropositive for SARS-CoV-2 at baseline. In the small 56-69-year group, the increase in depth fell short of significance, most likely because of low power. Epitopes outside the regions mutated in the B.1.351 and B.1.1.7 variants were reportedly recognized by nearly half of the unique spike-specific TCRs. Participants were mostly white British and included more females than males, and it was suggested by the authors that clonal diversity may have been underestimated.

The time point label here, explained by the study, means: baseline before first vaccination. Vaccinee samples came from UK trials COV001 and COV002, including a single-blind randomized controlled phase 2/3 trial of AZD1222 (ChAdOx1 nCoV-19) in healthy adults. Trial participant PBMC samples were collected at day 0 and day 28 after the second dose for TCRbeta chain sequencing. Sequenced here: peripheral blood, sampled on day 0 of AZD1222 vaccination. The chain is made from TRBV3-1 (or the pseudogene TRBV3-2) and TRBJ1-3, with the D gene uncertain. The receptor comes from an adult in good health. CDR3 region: CASSHQGIRGNTIYF. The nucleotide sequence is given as TGTGCCAGCAGCCATCAAGGGATCAGGGGAAACACCATATATTTT.